This is a list of T cell receptor beta chains from one sample in a study of OX40 agonist ivuxolimab in advanced cancers. Only in-frame clones appear in the TCRdb table, and some are missing; sequencing was by immunoSEQ multiplex PCR. The profile shows tens of thousands of clones, about 86% of them singletons. This specimen consisted of CD4+ or CD8+ T cells sorted from blood, obtained in a trial of the OX40 agonist ivuxolimab. These receptors originate from an adult with an advanced solid tumor such as melanoma, head and neck, liver or kidney cancer. CDR3s include the opening cysteine and the closing phenylalanine or tryptophan. A D gene is named only where the DNA matches it firmly. Part of the rows lack a size; the others show once, few, many or a class for expanded clones.

V gene,J gene,CDR3 length,clone size,D gene,CDR3 DNA,CDR3 protein
TRBV5-1,TRBJ2-2,13,.,.,TGCGCCAGCAGTTTTACGAGCGACGGGGAGCTGTTTTTT,CASSFTSDGELFF
TRBV16,TRBJ2-3,14,.,TRBD1,TGTGCCAGCAGCCCGACAGGGGTAACAGATACGCAGTATTTT,CASSPTGVTDTQYF
TRBV5-1,TRBJ2-1,13,.,.,TGCGCCAGCAGCTTGGCCCAACTGGGTGAGCAGTTCTTC,CASSLAQLGEQFF
TRBV28,TRBJ1-2,13,.,.,TGTGCCAGCGGCACGAGGGTGAACTATGGCTACACCTTC,CASGTRVNYGYTF
TRBV5-6,TRBJ2-5,15,.,.,TGTGCCAGCAGCTTGAGTTCGGCAGGCCAAGAGACCCAGTACTTC,CASSLSSAGQETQYF
TRBV4-1,TRBJ1-2,13,.,.,TGCGCCAGCAGCCAGGAAGACACGGGAGGCTACACCTTC,CASSQEDTGGYTF
TRBV27,TRBJ1-4,12,.,.,TGTGCCAGCGGGAACAGGGAGGAAAAACTGTTTTTT,CASGNREEKLFF
TRBV19,TRBJ1-3,13,.,.,TGTGCCAGTAGTTTGGACAATGGAAACACCATATATTTT,CASSLDNGNTIYF
TRBV6-1,TRBJ2-5,14,.,.,TGTGCCAGCAGTGAAAGGGGCAGGAAAGAGACCCAGTACTTC,CASSERGRKETQYF
TRBV5-1,TRBJ2-2,15,.,TRBD1,TGCGCCAGCAGCTCTCGGACAGGGGGGGACGGGGAGCTGTTTTTT,CASSSRTGGDGELFF
TRBV27,TRBJ2-5,19,.,TRBD1,TGTGCCAGCACCGGACCTCTGGGACAGGAAGGACTGCTGGGGGAGACCCAGTACTTC,CASTGPLGQEGLLGETQYF
TRBV4-2,TRBJ1-4,15,.,.,TGTGCCAGCAGCCCCCCTCGGCCGACGGTGGGTAAACTGTTTTTT,CASSPPRPTVGKLFF
TRBV4-2,TRBJ2-7,15,.,TRBD2,TGTGCCAGCAGCCCAGAGCGGACTAGCGGAATAAAGCAGTACTTC,CASSPERTSGIKQYF
TRBV27,TRBJ2-7,16,.,.,TGTGCCAGCAGCCCATTGGGCGTGAGAGCGACTTACGAGCAGTACTTC,CASSPLGVRATYEQYF
TRBV4-3,TRBJ1-2,14,.,TRBD1,TGCGCCAGCAGCCAAGACGCAGGGGGTGGCGGCTACACCTTC,CASSQDAGGGGYTF
TRBV2,TRBJ2-3,15,.,TRBD1,TGTGCCAGCAGTGAACGGACAGGCGACACAGATACGCAGTATTTT,CASSERTGDTDTQYF
TRBV20-1,TRBJ2-7,11,.,.,TGCAGTGCTAGTGTAGCTCGGGAGCAGTACTTC,CSASVAREQYF
TRBV7-2,TRBJ1-5,15,.,.,TGTGCCAGCAGCTTAGAACAGGGAAGCAATCAGCCCCAGCATTTT,CASSLEQGSNQPQHF
TRBV5-1,TRBJ2-2,14,.,.,TGCGCCAGCAGCTTGAAGGTGAACACCGGGGAGCTGTTTTTT,CASSLKVNTGELFF
TRBV27,TRBJ2-7,17,.,TRBD2,TGTGCCAGCAGTTCAATCCCCCCAGCGGGAGGCCTCTACGAGCAGTACTTC,CASSSIPPAGGLYEQYF
TRBV10-3,TRBJ2-7,13,.,.,TGTGCCATCAGAGGGACCTGGACCTACGAGCAGTACTTC,CAIRGTWTYEQYF
TRBV9,TRBJ2-7,14,.,.,TGTGCCAGCAGCCCCGGGAACAGGGGGGGGGAGCAGTACTTC,CASSPGNRGGEQYF
TRBV7-6,TRBJ2-2,15,.,.,TGTGCCAGCAGCCTTGTAGGACCGAACACCGGGGAGCTGTTTTTT,CASSLVGPNTGELFF
TRBV30,TRBJ2-2,13,once,.,TGTGCCTGGAGTGAATGGGCCACCGGGGAGCTGTTTTTT,CAWSEWATGELFF
TRBV28,TRBJ2-5,15,.,.,TGTGCCAGCAGACCCGCCCGGGGCTTCCAAGAGACCCAGTACTTC,CASRPARGFQETQYF
TRBV27,TRBJ2-4,14,once,.,TGTGCCAGCAGTTTCGGACAGGGAGGGGACATTCAGTACTTC,CASSFGQGGDIQYF
TRBV5-6,TRBJ2-2,16,.,TRBD2,TGTGCCAGCAGCTCACATCCGGGACTAGCGTCCGGGGAGCTGTTTTTT,CASSSHPGLASGELFF
TRBV19,TRBJ2-2,16,.,TRBD2,TGTGCCAGTACTCCCCGGGGCGGGGGTAACACCGGGGAGCTGTTTTTT,CASTPRGGGNTGELFF
TRBV4-2,TRBJ2-5,15,.,.,TGTGCCAGCAGCCAAATTTACCGGGCCGAAGAGACCCAGTACTTC,CASSQIYRAEETQYF
TRBV18,TRBJ1-2,14,.,.,TGTGCCAGCTCCCCATCGACAGATAACTATGGCTACACCTTC,CASSPSTDNYGYTF
TRBV18,TRBJ2-7,14,.,.,TGTGCCAGCTCAGTTGAGGAACAGTCCTACGAGCAGTACTTC,CASSVEEQSYEQYF
TRBV28,TRBJ2-2,16,.,TRBD2,TGTGCCAGCAGTTTTAGGCTAGCGGACCGGGACGGGGAGCTGTTTTTT,CASSFRLADRDGELFF
TRBV18,TRBJ2-1,16,.,TRBD2,TGTGCCAGCTCACCAGGGGTAGCGGGACCCTACAATGAGCAGTTCTTC,CASSPGVAGPYNEQFF
TRBV28,TRBJ2-5,14,.,.,TGTGCCAGCAGTCTCGGGACAATATCGGGGACCCAGTACTTC,CASSLGTISGTQYF
TRBV7-3,TRBJ1-1,15,.,.,TGTGCCAGCAGCCCCGCGGCCCTCGGGAACACTGAAGCTTTCTTT,CASSPAALGNTEAFF
TRBV9,TRBJ1-1,14,.,.,TGTGCCAGCAGCGTAGGGGGGGAGAACACTGAAGCTTTCTTT,CASSVGGENTEAFF
TRBV5-1,TRBJ2-1,15,.,.,TGCGCCAGCAGCTTGGCCCCGGGAACCTACAATGAGCAGTTCTTC,CASSLAPGTYNEQFF
TRBV28,TRBJ2-7,13,.,TRBD2,TGTGCCACGTTAGCGGGAGCATCTGACGAGCAGTACTTC,CATLAGASDEQYF
TRBV5-6,TRBJ2-5,14,.,.,TGTGCCAGCAGCCGGTTCGGGGTCCAAGAGACCCAGTACTTC,CASSRFGVQETQYF
TRBV27,TRBJ2-7,14,few,.,TGTGCCAGCAGTTTATCGGGCAGATCCTACGAGCAGTACTTC,CASSLSGRSYEQYF
TRBV5-8,TRBJ2-7,14,.,.,TGTGCCAGCAGCTTCAGGGATCAGGATAACGAGCAGTACTTC,CASSFRDQDNEQYF
TRBV6-1,TRBJ2-3,16,.,.,TGTGCCAGCAGTGGCCACAGGGTTGTCCGCACAGATACGCAGTATTTT,CASSGHRVVRTDTQYF
TRBV10-3,TRBJ1-3,13,.,.,TGTGCCATCAAGGGGAACTCTGGAAACACCATATATTTT,CAIKGNSGNTIYF
TRBV7-9,TRBJ2-3,14,once,.,TGTGCCAGCAGCCGGACAGCCCTAGCAGATACGCAGTATTTT,CASSRTALADTQYF
TRBV7-9,TRBJ1-5,14,few,.,TGTGCCAGCAGCCTCGGGGGGTACAATCAGCCCCAGCATTTT,CASSLGGYNQPQHF
TRBV2,TRBJ1-2,15,once,TRBD1,TGTGCCAGCACTCCCAGCGGGGACAGGGGGCATGGCTACACCTTC,CASTPSGDRGHGYTF
TRBV6-4,TRBJ1-3,16,.,TRBD1,TGTGCCAGCAGTTTTCGGGACAGTGTAACTGGAAACACCATATATTTT,CASSFRDSVTGNTIYF
TRBV9,TRBJ2-1,14,.,TRBD1,TGTGCCAGCAGCCCAGGGGGATCCTACAATGAGCAGTTCTTC,CASSPGGSYNEQFF
TRBV10-1,TRBJ2-1,15,.,.,TGCGCCAGCAGTGAGTCTGGGTGGTCCTACAATGAGCAGTTCTTC,CASSESGWSYNEQFF
TRBV7-2,TRBJ2-1,19,.,TRBD2,TGTGCCAGCAGCCCCCGGACAAGGATGTCTAGCGGGATCTACAATGAGCAGTTCTTC,CASSPRTRMSSGIYNEQFF
TRBV6-5,TRBJ1-5,14,once,.,TGTGCCAGCAGTCCCCAGGGATTGAAACTGCCCCAGCATTTT,CASSPQGLKLPQHF
TRBV6-1,TRBJ1-1,17,.,.,TGTGCCAGCAGTGTGATCCCGTCTTTGGGGCCGAACACTGAAGCTTTCTTT,CASSVIPSLGPNTEAFF